Listed below are T cell receptor beta chains from one sample, sequenced in a study of blood T cell repertoires in COVID-19. The method was immunoSEQ multiplex PCR; TCRdb's version includes in-frame clones alone and lacks a portion of them. Of about 340,000 clones listed, approximately 86% are singletons. Sequencing was performed on PBMCs or T cells enriched from blood (not recorded which). These receptors were taken from a woman in her thirties or forties with acute COVID-19. The CDR3 runs from the conserved cysteine through the conserved F or W. A D gene is named only where the DNA matches it firmly. Clone size is given for some rows only: seen once, a few or many times, or a class if the clone is expanded.

d_gene,v_gene,j_gene,abundance,CDR3nt,CDR3aa
TRBD1,TRBV27,TRBJ1-5,once,TGTGCCAGCAGTTCCCTGGGACAGGGAGACTTCAATCAGCCCCAGCATTTT,CASSSLGQGDFNQPQHF
NA,TRBV6-2/TRBV6-3,TRBJ1-1,NA,TGTGCCAGCAGCCCCGGTCGGCGGAGTACTGAAGCTTTCTTT,CASSPGRRSTEAFF
TRBD1,TRBV6-2/TRBV6-3,TRBJ1-2,few,TGTGCCAGCAGCCAACGTCCCACAGGGGGCAACTATGGCTACACCTTC,CASSQRPTGGNYGYTF
TRBD1,TRBV6-5,TRBJ2-1,few,TGTGCCAGCTACCCGGGACAGGGTTCCTACAATGAGCAGTTCTTC,CASYPGQGSYNEQFF
TRBD1,TRBV6-6,TRBJ1-2,few,TGTGCCAGCAGGTCCCGGGACAGGGGCGAATATGGCTACACCTTC,CASRSRDRGEYGYTF
NA,TRBV7-2,TRBJ2-1,NA,TGTGCCAGCAGCCCCGCTGCGGTTGAGCAGTTCTTC,CASSPAAVEQFF
NA,TRBV5-8,TRBJ1-6,once,TGTGCCAGCAGCTTGGAACAGGGCCTTAATTCACCCCTCCACTTT,CASSLEQGLNSPLHF
NA,TRBV6-5,TRBJ1-2,NA,TGTGCCAGCAGTTTAACCGGGACACCTAACTATGGCTACACCTTC,CASSLTGTPNYGYTF
TRBD2,TRBV7-9,TRBJ2-3,NA,TGTGCCAGCAGCTTAAGCGGGAGCACACATACGCAGTATTTT,CASSLSGSTHTQYF
NA,TRBV7-2,TRBJ2-1,NA,TGTGCCAGCAGCTTTGGTGGGAGTTCCTACAATGAGCAGTTCTTC,CASSFGGSSYNEQFF
TRBD1,TRBV3-1/TRBV3-2,TRBJ1-2,NA,TGTGCCAGCAGCCAAGATTTGGACAGGGGAGGTGGCTACACCTTC,CASSQDLDRGGGYTF
TRBD1,TRBV19,TRBJ1-2,few,TGTGCCAGTAGTGCAAACAGGGGGTTCTACACCTTC,CASSANRGFYTF
NA,TRBV4-1,TRBJ2-7,NA,TGCGCCAGCAGCCAAGATGACAGGCCACTGCTTGAGCAGTACTTC,CASSQDDRPLLEQYF
NA,TRBV12-5,TRBJ2-7,NA,TGTGCTAGTGGTTTGGTCCAACCGAGCTCCTACGAGCAGTACTTC,CASGLVQPSSYEQYF
NA,TRBV11-3,TRBJ2-1,NA,TGTGCCAGCAGCCTCAATACAGGGAATGTCCTTTACAATGAGCAGTTCTTC,CASSLNTGNVLYNEQFF